These T cell receptor beta chains were read from a single sample in a study of T-cell memory formation after mild COVID-19. TCRdb re-called the 5' RACE reads with MiXCR, one entry per CDR3 protein. The repertoire holds roughly 340,000 distinct CDR3 sequences, with approximately 22% as singletons. Sequencing was done on a sample of PBMCs or a T cell subset sorted from them (not recorded which). The receptor source for this set is a man aged 18-30 years who had mild COVID-19 (a few samples of this study predate the infection). Cell type and time point are not known. Both conserved end residues are part of each CDR3. D genes are given only for firm matches. Clone size is stated in some rows and not others, as once, few, many or a class when expanded.

abundance: few
j_gene: TRBJ1-1
d_gene: NA
v_gene: TRBV4-3
CDR3nt: TGCGCCAGCAGCCAAACTTGGGTGAACACTGAAGCTTTCTTT
CDR3aa: CASSQTWVNTEAFF

abundance: NA
j_gene: TRBJ2-1
d_gene: NA
v_gene: TRBV20-1
CDR3nt: TGCAGTGCTAGAGGGGGTCGGGAGACAAATGAGCAGTTCTTC
CDR3aa: CSARGGRETNEQFF

abundance: NA
j_gene: TRBJ1-5
d_gene: NA
v_gene: TRBV21-1
CDR3nt: TGTGCCAGCAGCAAAGATTCGGGGTCGGAGGGCAATCAGCCCCAGCATTTT
CDR3aa: CASSKDSGSEGNQPQHF

abundance: NA
j_gene: TRBJ1-5
d_gene: NA
v_gene: TRBV12-3/TRBV12-4
CDR3nt: TGTGCCAGCAGTTTATTTAATGCAGGGGTGGGTCAGCCCCAGCATTTT
CDR3aa: CASSLFNAGVGQPQHF

abundance: NA
j_gene: TRBJ2-7
d_gene: NA
v_gene: TRBV4-3
CDR3nt: TGCGCCAGCAGCCAAGATAGTAGGAATTCCTACGAGCAGTACTTC
CDR3aa: CASSQDSRNSYEQYF

abundance: many
j_gene: TRBJ1-1
d_gene: NA
v_gene: TRBV4-3
CDR3nt: TGCGCCAGCAGCCAAGATTACTTTAGAAACGTGAACACTGAAGCTTTCTTT
CDR3aa: CASSQDYFRNVNTEAFF

abundance: NA
j_gene: TRBJ1-1
d_gene: NA
v_gene: TRBV5-1
CDR3nt: TGCGCCAGCAGCCAGCGGGGGGCGGCTGAAGCTTTCTTT
CDR3aa: CASSQRGAAEAFF

abundance: NA
j_gene: TRBJ2-3
d_gene: NA
v_gene: TRBV12-3/TRBV12-4
CDR3nt: TGTGCCAGCAGTTCCTCCTTGAGTCAGGCGACGGCAGATACGCAGTATTTT
CDR3aa: CASSSSLSQATADTQYF

abundance: NA
j_gene: TRBJ1-5
d_gene: TRBD1
v_gene: TRBV6-5
CDR3nt: TGTGCCAGCAGTTACGACAGGGCTCAGCCCCAGCATTTT
CDR3aa: CASSYDRAQPQHF

abundance: few
j_gene: TRBJ2-2
d_gene: TRBD1
v_gene: TRBV24-1
CDR3nt: TGTGCCACCAGCGACAGGGGGATCACCGGGGAGCTGTTTTTT
CDR3aa: CATSDRGITGELFF

abundance: NA
j_gene: TRBJ2-1
d_gene: NA
v_gene: TRBV5-1
CDR3nt: TGCGCCAGCAGCTTATTAAGTAGGGGGGGAAACGAGCAGTTCTTC
CDR3aa: CASSLLSRGGNEQFF

abundance: NA
j_gene: TRBJ2-7
d_gene: TRBD1
v_gene: TRBV6-2/TRBV6-3
CDR3nt: TGTGCCAGCAGTTCCCCGGGACAGGGCACCTACGAGCAGTACTTC
CDR3aa: CASSSPGQGTYEQYF

abundance: few
j_gene: TRBJ1-2
d_gene: NA
v_gene: TRBV7-2
CDR3nt: TGTGCCAGCAGCGTCCAGGGAACGTATGGCTACACCTTC
CDR3aa: CASSVQGTYGYTF

abundance: few
j_gene: TRBJ2-2
d_gene: NA
v_gene: TRBV2
CDR3nt: TGTGCCAGCAGGCGGACACCACCTCCCACCGGGGAGCTGTTTTTT
CDR3aa: CASRRTPPPTGELFF

abundance: NA
j_gene: TRBJ1-5
d_gene: TRBD1
v_gene: TRBV5-1
CDR3nt: TGCGCCAGCAGCTTGGTAGACAGGGGGGACAATCAGCCCCAGCATTTT
CDR3aa: CASSLVDRGDNQPQHF